Listed here is a single T cell receptor beta chain. The antigen is undetermined. This CDR3 is built from 14 residues. Trimming took 3 bases from V and 8 from J, leaving 15 bases between them. The germline gives CDR1 SGHRS, CDR2 YFSETQ. This specimen comes from a study of long-term antiretroviral therapy in people with HIV. Overall study results and limits: It was not possible to obtain data on ART adherence, viral resistance or therapy changes. Pre-ART clonal expansion yielded clones that dominated the repertoire at all time points. Following ART, diversity rose but still fell short of transplant donor controls. In HIV, the repertoires covered a tighter span of CDR3 lengths than in controls.

Researchers report immunoSEQ v3.0 was run at survey level. Clones were sequenced by immunoSEQ multiplex PCR, and TCRdb holds only the in-frame ones, with some missing. The sample records 7,000 or so clones, approximately 71% being singletons. The sequencing used unsorted PBMCs, collected 0.2 years after starting antiretroviral therapy. The sequence came from a man aged 35-49 years with HIV. The J gene is TRBJ2-1, the V gene TRBV5-1, with D hard to call. CDR3 protein: CASSSIKIGHEQFF. CDR3 bases: TGCGCCAGCAGCTCCATCAAGATCGGGCATGAGCAGTTCTTC.